The source of this T cell receptor beta chain is a study of early T cells in non-severe SARS-CoV-2 infection. Study background: Chains from this unsorted whole-blood bulk RNA could not be paired.

Trimming took 1 base from V and 4 from J; bases not matched to a gene: 14. The CDR3 spans 18 residues. In germline, CDR1 is LGHDT, CDR2 YNNKEL (reference sequence). This clonotype has at least ten counts. Antigen specificity is unknown. Unique molecular identifiers were added to individual cDNA molecules. From the 5' RACE reads, TCRdb called clonotypes with MiXCR, one entry per CDR3 protein. Altogether approximately 63,000 distinct CDR3 sequences are present, roughly 5.7% being singletons, with the ten largest covering approximately 3.6%. Study findings and constraints: Clonotype matching in VDJdb favored anti-spike CD8 responses and did not capture private and CD4 specificities.

The rearrangement uses TRBV3-1 and TRBJ1-2; TRBD1 aligns across 8 bases. The source was whole blood, collected at baseline. This receptor was obtained from an adult who was a healthcare worker with PCR-confirmed SARS-CoV-2 infection or an uninfected control (not recorded which). The CDR3 coding sequence is TGTGCCAGCAGCCAAGGGGCAGGGGGCGCGACTTGGGGCTATGGCTACACCTTC. Protein sequence: CASSQGAGGATWGYGYTF.